A selection of T cell receptor beta chains follows, all from one sample in a study of T cell repertoires in aging, cancer and after chemotherapy. TCRdb itself ran the multiplex PCR reads through MiXCR, one entry per CDR3 protein. The sample consists of over 4,000 distinct CDR3 sequences, roughly 26% of them appearing once. Sequences were obtained from blood. These receptors were taken from a human donor in good health. Each CDR3 is given with its conserved first and last residue. A D gene is named only where the DNA matches it firmly. For some rows the clone size is stated as once, few or many, or as a class when expanded; others skip it.

d_call	v_call	j_call	clone_size	cdr3_nt	cdr3_aa
TRBD2	TRBV4-3	TRBJ2-6	.	TGCGCCAGCAGCCAAGATGCCTCTAGCGGCGTCTCTGGGGCCAACGTCCTGACTTTC	CASSQDASSGVSGANVLTF
.	TRBV6-6	TRBJ2-1	medium-sized	TGTGCCAGCAGTCTTGCCGGGTATAGCTCCTACAATGAGCAGTTCTTC	CASSLAGYSSYNEQFF
.	TRBV11-2	TRBJ2-3	medium-sized	TGTGCCAGCAGCTTAGAACAGCAGAGCACAGATACGCAGTATTTT	CASSLEQQSTDTQYF
.	TRBV30	TRBJ1-3	medium-sized	TGTGCCTGGAGGCCCGGAAACACCATATATTTT	CAWRPGNTIYF
TRBD1	TRBV6-6	TRBJ2-7	medium-sized	TGTGCCAGCAGTTACCCCGGCCAGGGGGCCTACGAGCAGTACTTC	CASSYPGQGAYEQYF
.	TRBV20-1	TRBJ2-1	.	TGCAGTGCTATACTTTTCCTCCCAGGGCGCAATGAGCAGTTCTTC	CSAILFLPGRNEQFF
.	TRBV20-1	TRBJ2-7	.	TGCAGTGCTCGAAACCGGGAGTACGAGCAGTACTTC	CSARNREYEQYF
.	TRBV10-3	TRBJ2-5	medium-sized	TGTGCCATCAGTGAGTCAGGTGGTCTGGGGGGGACCCAGTACTTC	CAISESGGLGGTQYF
.	TRBV29-1	TRBJ1-4	large	TGCAGCGCGAGGGGGGGAGACGAAAAACTGTTTTTT	CSARGGDEKLFF
TRBD1	TRBV6-2/TRBV6-3	TRBJ1-2	medium-sized	TGTGCCAGCAGTTACTCGGGACAGGGAGGCGGTGGCTACACCTTC	CASSYSGQGGGGYTF
TRBD2	TRBV2	TRBJ2-1	once	TGTGCCAGCAGTCCACGACTAGCGGGGTTTTACAATGAGCAGTTCTTC	CASSPRLAGFYNEQFF
TRBD2	TRBV7-2	TRBJ2-5	medium-sized	TGTGCCAGCAGCCGAGGACTAGCGGAAGAGACCCAGTACTTC	CASSRGLAEETQYF
TRBD1	TRBV19	TRBJ1-5	medium-sized	TGTGCCAGTAGTAAGGACAGGGGTCGCAATCAGCCCCAGCATTTT	CASSKDRGRNQPQHF
.	TRBV30	TRBJ1-1	.	TGTGCCTGGGAACACATGAACACTGAAGCTTTCTTT	CAWEHMNTEAFF
TRBD1	TRBV13	TRBJ1-1	.	TGTGCCAGCAGCCAGCCAGGGGGCCTATCGAACACTGAAGCTTTCTTT	CASSQPGGLSNTEAFF
.	TRBV6-1	TRBJ1-3	few	TGTGCCAGCAGTGAAGCTCAACTGAGCTCTGGAAACACCATATATTTT	CASSEAQLSSGNTIYF
.	TRBV5-3	TRBJ2-5	few	TGTGCCAGAAGCTTGGGGCAGAGGGCGGCAAACTATAGAGCGATAGGAGAGACCCAGTACTTC	CARSLGQRAANYRAIGETQYF
.	TRBV19	TRBJ2-3	large	TGTGCCAGTAGGCAGGTTGGGGATACGCAGTATTTT	CASRQVGDTQYF
.	TRBV19	TRBJ2-5	medium-sized	TGTGCCAGTAGTAAGAGGGAGTCGCTTACCCAGTACTTC	CASSKRESLTQYF
TRBD1	TRBV20-1	TRBJ1-3	.	TGCAGCGCGGCGTGGGCAGGGGGCCCTGGAAACACCATATATTTT	CSAAWAGGPGNTIYF
.	TRBV4-2	TRBJ1-5	.	TGTGCCAGCAGCCAGGGCGGGGTTGTTCAGCCCCAGCATTTT	CASSQGGVVQPQHF
TRBD2	TRBV6-4	TRBJ2-1	few	TGTGCCAGCTCGGAGCGGGGGATCTCCTACAATGAGCAGTTCTTC	CASSERGISYNEQFF
.	TRBV7-2	TRBJ2-1	.	TGTGCCAGCAGCGACAGGGCCGGGGGGAATGAGCAGTTCTTC	CASSDRAGGNEQFF
.	TRBV12-3/TRBV12-4	TRBJ2-1	.	TGTGCCAGCAGTTTATTACTAGGATCCCCCGGCGAGCAGTTCTTC	CASSLLLGSPGEQFF
.	TRBV7-9	TRBJ1-2	few	TGTGCCAGCAGCTTAGCGCAGGGCTACACCTTC	CASSLAQGYTF
.	TRBV18	TRBJ2-3	medium-sized	TGTGCCAGCTCACGGGCTAGCGGCACAGATACGCAGTATTTT	CASSRASGTDTQYF
.	TRBV11-2	TRBJ1-1	.	TGTGCCAGCAGCTTAGCTGGAGGGTTGACCACTGAAGCTTTCTTT	CASSLAGGLTTEAFF
.	TRBV6-4	TRBJ2-3	few	TGTGCCAGCAGTGACGGGGAGAGTGATACGCAGTATTTT	CASSDGESDTQYF
.	TRBV7-9	TRBJ1-3	.	TGTGCCAGCAGCACAGGGTACGGAAACACCATATATTTT	CASSTGYGNTIYF
TRBD2	TRBV6-2/TRBV6-3	TRBJ2-3	medium-sized	TGTGCCAGCAGGGCGGCGGGAGGGGGAAACACAGATACGCAGTATTTT	CASRAAGGGNTDTQYF
.	TRBV6-2/TRBV6-3	TRBJ2-7	medium-sized	TGTGCCAGCAGTAGGGACGGGGAGGCCTACGAGCAGTACTTC	CASSRDGEAYEQYF
TRBD1	TRBV6-5	TRBJ1-6	.	TGTGCCAGCAATTCGAGGACAGGCAAATATAATTCACCCCTCCACTTT	CASNSRTGKYNSPLHF
TRBD2	TRBV12-3/TRBV12-4	TRBJ2-3	.	TGTGCCAGCAGTAAAGCGGGAGGTGGGGATACGCAGTATTTT	CASSKAGGGDTQYF
.	TRBV10-3	TRBJ2-7	.	TGTGCCATCAGTTACTCGTCGGGCGGGGGCAGCTACGAGCAGTACTTC	CAISYSSGGGSYEQYF
.	TRBV11-2	TRBJ2-7	few	TGTGCCAGCAGTCCAGGGGTGGGGGGCCTCTCCTACGAGCAGTACTTC	CASSPGVGGLSYEQYF
.	TRBV11-1	TRBJ1-1	.	TGTGCCAGCAGCCAAGATGGTAGAGGGCGTCCGAACACTGAAGCTTTCTTT	CASSQDGRGRPNTEAFF
TRBD2	TRBV6-2/TRBV6-3	TRBJ2-6	medium-sized	TGTGCCAGCGGTTTAGCGGGAGGCTCTGGGGCCAACGTCCTGACTTTC	CASGLAGGSGANVLTF
.	TRBV7-2	TRBJ2-1	.	TGTGCCAGCAGCTTAGGATTCGGGGGAGCCCACAATGAGCAGTTCTTC	CASSLGFGGAHNEQFF